Sequencing of this T cell receptor (beta chain) was carried out in a study of blood T cell repertoires in COVID-19. In the study overall: From the United States, Italy and Spain came samples of acute and convalescent COVID-19. PBMCs, B-cell-depleted T cells, or T cells were the source of the cDNA or gDNA that made up the material.

Under the authors' procedure: Amplification from reference gene primers served as the basis for estimated nucleated cell counts. Only in-frame clones appear in the TCRdb table, and some are missing; sequencing was by immunoSEQ multiplex PCR. Clonal size and the V and J genes are those of that table, whereas D and trimming came from the DNA. The top ten clones hold approximately 1.9% of a sample with fewer than 250,000 clones, approximately 82% of them seen once. Trimming removed 0 bases from V and 4 bases from J; junction bases left unmatched: 5. Germline CDR1 reads SGHRS; CDR2 reads YFSETQ. This CDR3 comprises 16 residues.

This clonotype was obtained from a woman older than 75 with acute or convalescent COVID-19. The V call is TRBV5-1, the J call TRBJ2-1; 9 bases align to TRBD2. Sequenced sample: peripheral blood. In DNA, the CDR3 is TGCGCCAGCAGCTTGGAGGCGGGGGGGCCTTACAATGAGCAGTTCTTC. It yields the protein CASSLEAGGPYNEQFF.